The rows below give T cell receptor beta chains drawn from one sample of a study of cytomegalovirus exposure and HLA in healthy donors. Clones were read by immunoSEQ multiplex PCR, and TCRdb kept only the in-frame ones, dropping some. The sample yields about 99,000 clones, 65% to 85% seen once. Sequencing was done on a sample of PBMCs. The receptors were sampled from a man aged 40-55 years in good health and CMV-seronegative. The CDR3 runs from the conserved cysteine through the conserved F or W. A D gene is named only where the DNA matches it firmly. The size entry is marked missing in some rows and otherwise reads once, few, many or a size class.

DNA: TGTGCCAGCAGTTCCTTTCAAGGACAGCGTGTCTATGGCTACACCTTC
CDR3: CASSSFQGQRVYGYTF
size: NA
V: TRBV28
J: TRBJ1-2
D: NA

DNA: TGTGCCAGCCTGATGAACAGCCCTGAAGCTTTCTTT
CDR3: CASLMNSPEAFF
size: NA
V: TRBV2
J: TRBJ1-1
D: NA

DNA: TGTGCCAGCAGCTTAGATGCCGGGTACTCCTACGAGCAGTACTTC
CDR3: CASSLDAGYSYEQYF
size: NA
V: TRBV11-2
J: TRBJ2-7
D: NA

DNA: TGTGCCAGCAGTATCGGCGGGAGGGAGAAAGATACGCAGTATTTT
CDR3: CASSIGGREKDTQYF
size: NA
V: TRBV6-5
J: TRBJ2-3
D: TRBD2

DNA: TGTGCCAGCAGTTACTTATCCGGGACACTGTTTTTT
CDR3: CASSYLSGTLFF
size: NA
V: TRBV6-5
J: TRBJ2-2
D: NA

DNA: TGTGCCAGCAGCTTAGGACAGGGAAATAATTCACCCCTCCACTTT
CDR3: CASSLGQGNNSPLHF
size: NA
V: TRBV7-9
J: TRBJ1-6
D: TRBD1

DNA: TGTGCCAGCTCCACCGGGAGGATGGCAGATACGCAGTATTTT
CDR3: CASSTGRMADTQYF
size: NA
V: TRBV28
J: TRBJ2-3
D: TRBD2

DNA: TGTGCCAGCAGCTTAGAGGGGGCAAAAGTGAACGAGCAGTACTTC
CDR3: CASSLEGAKVNEQYF
size: NA
V: TRBV7-9
J: TRBJ2-7
D: TRBD1

DNA: TGTGCCAGCAGTGAGACATCTACTTTTAATCAGCCCCAGCATTTT
CDR3: CASSETSTFNQPQHF
size: medium-sized
V: TRBV6-1
J: TRBJ1-5
D: NA

DNA: TGTGCCAGCTCCGAAACAGGGCCGGGCCAGCCCCAGCATTTT
CDR3: CASSETGPGQPQHF
size: once
V: TRBV28
J: TRBJ1-5
D: NA

DNA: TGTGCCAGCAGGGATACAGGGTCTTCGAACACCGGGGAGCTGTTTTTT
CDR3: CASRDTGSSNTGELFF
size: NA
V: TRBV28
J: TRBJ2-2
D: NA

DNA: TGTGCCAGCACCAAAGACAGGCCGGCTAACTATGGCTACACCTTC
CDR3: CASTKDRPANYGYTF
size: NA
V: TRBV2
J: TRBJ1-2
D: NA

DNA: TGTGCCAGCAGTGGAGGACAGGGCTATGGCTACACCTTC
CDR3: CASSGGQGYGYTF
size: NA
V: TRBV6-1
J: TRBJ1-2
D: TRBD1

DNA: TGTGCCACCAGCAGAGTATCGGGGGTTTTGTCCTACGAGCAGTACTTC
CDR3: CATSRVSGVLSYEQYF
size: few
V: TRBV15
J: TRBJ2-7
D: NA

DNA: TGTGCCATCACGGGAGGAGGGACAGGGGGTTATGGCTACACCTTC
CDR3: CAITGGGTGGYGYTF
size: NA
V: TRBV10-3
J: TRBJ1-2
D: TRBD1

DNA: TGTGCCTGGAGTAACCAGGGCGGTTCACCCCTCCACTTT
CDR3: CAWSNQGGSPLHF
size: few
V: TRBV30
J: TRBJ1-6
D: NA

DNA: TGTGCCAGCAGCCCCCCACGACTAGCGGGGCTCGAGACCCAGTACTTC
CDR3: CASSPPRLAGLETQYF
size: once
V: TRBV9
J: TRBJ2-5
D: TRBD2

DNA: TGTGCCAGTAGTGTCCGGACAGGGGACTACGAGCAGTACTTC
CDR3: CASSVRTGDYEQYF
size: NA
V: TRBV19
J: TRBJ2-7
D: TRBD1

DNA: TGTGCCAGCAAGAGATCTACAGGGGGGAACACTGAAGCTTTCTTT
CDR3: CASKRSTGGNTEAFF
size: NA
V: TRBV2
J: TRBJ1-1
D: TRBD1

DNA: TGTGCCAGCAGTTACTCAGGGACAGGGGGCAAGAATGAGCAGTTCTTC
CDR3: CASSYSGTGGKNEQFF
size: once
V: TRBV6-5
J: TRBJ2-1
D: TRBD1

DNA: TGCGCCAGCAGCGGCCGGGACAGGGGATCTGGCTACACCTTC
CDR3: CASSGRDRGSGYTF
size: few
V: TRBV4-1
J: TRBJ1-2
D: TRBD1

DNA: TGTGCCAGTAGTAGACTCTTAAACACTGAAGCTTTCTTT
CDR3: CASSRLLNTEAFF
size: NA
V: TRBV19
J: TRBJ1-1
D: NA

DNA: TGTGCCAGCAGTTCAAGGGGGCTAGCGGGCCGCTCCTACGAGCAGTACTTC
CDR3: CASSSRGLAGRSYEQYF
size: once
V: TRBV28
J: TRBJ2-7
D: NA

DNA: TGTGCCAGCAGCCAACGGACAGGGGCGGACACAGATACGCAGTATTTT
CDR3: CASSQRTGADTDTQYF
size: NA
V: TRBV11-1
J: TRBJ2-3
D: TRBD1

DNA: TGTGCCAGCACCAAATCGGGTTCCGCCTACGAGCAGTACTTC
CDR3: CASTKSGSAYEQYF
size: NA
V: TRBV28
J: TRBJ2-7
D: NA

DNA: TGTGCCAGCAGGGAGTTGGTGAACACTGAAGCTTTCTTT
CDR3: CASRELVNTEAFF
size: few
V: TRBV7-9
J: TRBJ1-1
D: NA

DNA: TGTGCCAGCAGCTTAGGGTCCGACAGGGGCCTAGAGAGAACTGAAGCTTTCTTT
CDR3: CASSLGSDRGLERTEAFF
size: NA
V: TRBV11-3
J: TRBJ1-1
D: TRBD1

DNA: TGTGCCAGCAGTGCGGTTAAGGGGCAAACCGGGGAGCTGTTTTTT
CDR3: CASSAVKGQTGELFF
size: NA
V: TRBV2
J: TRBJ2-2
D: NA

DNA: TGTGCCAGCAGTGAAGCTTCGGACTGGAAGAACACCGGGGAGCTGTTTTTT
CDR3: CASSEASDWKNTGELFF
size: NA
V: TRBV6-1
J: TRBJ2-2
D: NA

DNA: TGTGCCAGCAGCTTGGGACAGGGGAGAAACACCATATATTTT
CDR3: CASSLGQGRNTIYF
size: NA
V: TRBV5-4
J: TRBJ1-3
D: TRBD1